Each of the 21 T cell receptor beta chains below was sequenced from the same sample in a study of T cells in localized non-small cell lung cancer. The method was immunoSEQ multiplex PCR; TCRdb's version includes in-frame clones alone and lacks a portion of them. The sample comprises around 130,000 clones, about 89% of which are singletons, and around 1.8% rests with the top ten. This sample comprised peripheral blood, obtained before any cancer treatment. The origin of the receptors is a female donor aged 60 or older with stage I lung adenocarcinoma.

The V call is TRBV2, the J call TRBJ2-5, with D possibly being TRBD1 (6 bases). Germline V gene lookup returns CDR1 SNHLY and CDR2 FYNNEI. Trimming left V 6 bases short and J 4 bases short, with 15 bases between. This CDR3 is 14 amino acids long. The CDR3 reads CASRLEQGGETQYF. CDR3 DNA: TGTGCCAGCAGATTGGAACAGGGTGGAGAGACCCAGTACTTC.

This rearrangement joins TRBV6-1 to TRBJ2-1; D gene unclear. With 5 bases removed from V and 2 bases from J, the gap between germline ends came to 10 bases. Germline CDR1 MNHNS, CDR2 SASEGT. The CDR3 loop spans 14 amino acids. Here the CDR3 DNA reads TGTGCCAGCAGTCTTACATGGGCCTACAATGAGCAGTTCTTC. Protein product: CASSLTWAYNEQFF.

The rearrangement links TRBV6-5 to TRBJ1-5, with D unresolved. This CDR3 has 12 residues. Germline CDR1 reads MNHEY; CDR2 reads SVGAGI. With 4 bases removed from V and 1 base from J, the gap between germline ends came to 2 bases. Written as DNA, the CDR3 is TGTGCCAGCAGTTTAAGCAATCAGCCCCAGCATTTT. Translated, it gives CASSLSNQPQHF.

The genes are TRBV6-4 and TRBJ1-2, with D tentatively TRBD1 (5 bases). The CDR3 consists of 14 residues. V lost 3 bases and J lost 4, with 12 bases in between. Germline-derived CDR1 and CDR2 are MRHNA and SNTAGT. The DNA of the CDR3 is TGTGCCAGCAGTGAATACGACAGATCCTATGGCTACACCTTC. Protein: CASSEYDRSYGYTF.

The sample holds one count of this clone. The chain is built from TRBV19 and TRBJ2-1; D unresolved. CDR3 length: 12 amino acids. V lost 4 bases and J 6 bases, leaving 7 bases between the germline ends. Germline CDR1 reads LNHDA; CDR2 reads SQIVND (reference sequence). The CDR3 sequence is CASSRISNEQFF. CDR3 nucleotides: TGTGCCAGTAGTAGAATAAGCAATGAGCAGTTCTTC.

The rearrangement joins TRBV27 to TRBJ2-5; TRBD2 matches at 7 bases. This CDR3 has 17 residues. V shed 10 bases and J 2 bases; nucleotides not matched to a gene: 19. Germline values: CDR1 MNHEY, CDR2 SMNVEV (reference sequence). The CDR3 region has the DNA TGTGCCACCCTCCCATGGGCGGGAGAAGGGAAACAAGAGACCCAGTACTTC. Its protein is CATLPWAGEGKQETQYF.

The chain combines TRBV6-5 with TRBJ1-1; D perhaps matches TRBD1 (5 bases). CDR3 length equals 14 residues. CDR1 and CDR2 (germline): MNHEY, SVGAGI. V was shortened by 6 bases and J by 0 bases, with 11 bases between the two germline ends. This CDR3 reads CASSLDSMNTEAFF. The CDR3 nucleotides are TGTGCCAGCAGCCTCGACAGCATGAACACTGAAGCTTTCTTT.

The rearrangement links TRBV27 to TRBJ2-1; 14 bases agree with TRBD2. This CDR3 contains 14 residues. CDR1 and CDR2 from the germline V gene are MNHEY and SMNVEV (reference sequence). Trimming cost V 6 bases and J 9 bases; bases outside gene matches: 4. CDR3 sequence: CASRGLAGAREQFF. In nucleotides, the CDR3 is TGTGCCAGCAGGGGACTAGCGGGAGCTCGTGAGCAGTTCTTC.

This chain connects TRBV7-8 to TRBJ2-3; the D gene is possibly TRBD1 (5 bases). V lost 5 bases to trimming and J lost 3 bases, with 9 bases between them. CDR1 and CDR2 (germline): SGHVS, FQNEAQ. The CDR3 length is 13 residues. This CDR3 reads CASSGAGTDTQYF. CDR3 in DNA: TGTGCCAGCAGCGGGGCAGGGACAGATACGCAGTATTTT.

This sequence joins TRBV4-2 and TRBJ2-4; D remains ambiguous. CDR1 and CDR2 (germline): LGHNA, YNFKEQ. V was cut by 0 bases and J by 0 bases, with 12 bases left in between. The CDR3 totals 17 residues. CDR3 protein: CASSQDTAMGAKNIQYF. The CDR3 DNA follows: TGTGCCAGCAGCCAAGATACCGCGATGGGAGCCAAAAACATTCAGTACTTC.

The chain joins TRBV7-9 to TRBJ2-5; 7 bases map to TRBD1. The CDR3 length is 13 residues. The germline gives CDR1 SEHNR, CDR2 FQNEAQ (reference sequence). Unmatched junction bases numbered 8, after V lost 8 bases and J lost 5 bases. The CDR3 loop is CASGPGTVETQYF. The CDR3 region has the DNA TGTGCCAGCGGCCCCGGGACAGTCGAGACCCAGTACTTC.

This sequence joins TRBV4-2 and TRBJ2-1, with D perhaps TRBD1 or TRBD2 (6 bases each). Trimming stripped 1 base from V and 0 bases from J, with 13 bases between. Germline V lookup: CDR1 LGHNA, CDR2 YNFKEQ. The CDR3 runs 17 residues. CDR3 sequence: CASSQVAGHTSYNEQFF. CDR3 nucleotides: TGTGCCAGCAGCCAAGTTGCGGGACATACCTCCTACAATGAGCAGTTCTTC.

The chain carries TRBV5-1 and TRBJ2-7; the match to TRBD2 covers 8 bases. J was trimmed by 2 bases and V by 4 bases; bases with no gene match: 5. CDR1 is SGHRS, CDR2 YFSETQ, per germline. The length of the CDR3 is 14 residues. The chain's CDR3 is CASSPTSVPYEQYF. CDR3 DNA: TGCGCCAGCAGCCCGACTAGCGTGCCCTACGAGCAGTACTTC.

V and J are TRBV5-4 and TRBJ2-2; no clear D gene. The germline V gene has CDR1 SGHNT and CDR2 YYREEE (reference sequence). The CDR3 contains 15 residues. Trimming removed 0 bases from V and 4 bases from J, with 10 bases in between. The CDR3 nucleotides are TGTGCCAGCAGCTTGGCCTCGGTTGGCACCGGGGAGCTGTTTTTT. Its protein product is CASSLASVGTGELFF.

CDR3 coding DNA: TGTGCCAGCAGCTTAGACGTCGGCTCCTACAATGAGCAGTTCTTC. This encodes CASSLDVGSYNEQFF. The chain combines TRBV7-9 with TRBJ2-1, with D unclear. V was trimmed by 1 base and J by 0 bases, leaving 7 bases between them. CDR1 is SEHNR and CDR2 is FQNEAQ in the germline V gene (reference sequence). The CDR3 is 15 amino acids.

This chain uses TRBV19 with TRBJ2-1, with a tentative D call TRBD2 (5 bases). Germline V gene data show CDR1 as LNHDA and CDR2 as SQIVND (reference sequence). Trimming removed 9 bases from V and 5 bases from J, with 23 bases in between. The CDR3 is made up of 16 amino acids. The CDR3 coding sequence is TGTGCCAGCGCTCCGTCGGCGGGTGGGTTCCACAATGAGCAGTTCTTC. Protein product: CASAPSAGGFHNEQFF.

The V call is TRBV4-1, the J call TRBJ1-4, with 10 nucleotides matching TRBD1. The junction had 3 bases not matched to a gene; V was cut back by 3 bases and J by 5 bases. Per the germline V gene, CDR1 is MGHRA and CDR2 is YSYEKL. CDR3 length equals 15 residues. CDR3 sequence (DNA): TGCGCCAGCAGCCAGCCGGGACAGGGGAATGAAAAACTGTTTTTT. Its translation is CASSQPGQGNEKLFF.

The chain couples TRBV11-3 to TRBJ2-1; 9 bases match TRBD2. V shed 0 bases, J shed 6 bases, and the junction held 9 bases outside the gene matches. The CDR3 loop spans 17 amino acids. Germline V gene lookup returns CDR1 SGHNT and CDR2 YENEEA. The CDR3: CASSLDLSGRSPNEQFF. In DNA, the CDR3 is TGTGCCAGCAGCTTAGATCTGAGCGGGAGGAGCCCCAATGAGCAGTTCTTC.

The chain carries TRBV11-2 and TRBJ1-2, with D perhaps matching TRBD1 (5 bases). Germline CDR1 and CDR2: SGHAT and FQNNGV. CDR3 length: 11 amino acids. The V gene lost 3 bases and the J gene lost 7 bases, with 6 bases spanning the gap. The CDR3 protein is CASSFRGGYTF. In DNA form, the CDR3 reads TGTGCCAGCAGCTTTAGGGGTGGCTACACCTTC.

The chain carries TRBV28 and TRBJ2-7; perhaps TRBD1 as D (5 bases). This CDR3 is 13 amino acids long. CDR1 and CDR2 from the germline V gene are MDHEN and SYDVKM. The germline V and J ends were trimmed by 8 bases and 5 bases, with 16 bases remaining between them. This CDR3 is CASRIGGANEQYF. The CDR3 nucleotides read TGTGCCAGCCGAATAGGTGGGGCTAACGAGCAGTACTTC.

This chain connects TRBV7-3 to TRBJ2-2; 9 positions match TRBD2. CDR1 SGHTA and CDR2 FQGTGA come from the germline V gene. The V segment lost 5 bases and the J segment 7 bases; nucleotides outside the gene matches: 26. The CDR3 is made up of 21 amino acids. The CDR3 is CASSQLRSPLREGRSSGELFF. CDR3 nucleotides: TGTGCCAGCAGCCAACTGAGAAGCCCGTTGCGGGAGGGCCGGTCTAGCGGGGAGCTGTTTTTT.